The 32 T cell receptor beta chains reported below all come from one sample, sequenced in a study of blood T cell repertoires in COVID-19. Assay used: immunoSEQ multiplex PCR; TCRdb lists only in-frame clones, some missing. The profile shows roughly 250,000 clones, about 80% of them singletons. Specimen: peripheral blood. Receptors were obtained from a woman aged 80 or older with acute or convalescent COVID-19.

The chain joins TRBV5-4 to TRBJ2-1, with 8 bases fitting TRBD2. Germline V gives CDR1 SGHNT, CDR2 YYREEE (reference sequence). The CDR3 is 15 residues long. V was pared by 3 bases and J by 6 bases, with 8 bases of the junction left unmatched. CDR3 region: CASSWGLVVRNEQFF. CDR3 in DNA: TGTGCCAGCAGCTGGGGACTAGTAGTCCGCAATGAGCAGTTCTTC.

The chain links TRBV5-6 to TRBJ2-1; the match to TRBD2 covers 9 bases. CDR3 length: 15 amino acids. Germline CDR1 SGHDT, CDR2 YYEEEE. Unmatched junction bases numbered 10, after V lost 4 bases and J lost 8 bases. DNA of the CDR3: TGTGCCAGCAGCCCCACGGGCGGGGGGGATGATGAGCAGTTCTTC. Amino acids: CASSPTGGGDDEQFF.

The chain has TRBV7-9 and TRBJ2-5, with 8 nucleotides matching TRBD2. Trimming took 5 bases from V and 5 from J; bases not matched to a gene: 13. The CDR3 is made up of 16 amino acids. Germline CDR1 SEHNR, CDR2 FQNEAQ (reference sequence). CDR3 DNA: TGTGCCAGCAGCCCTCGCAGTAGCGGGGACGGGGAGACCCAGTACTTC. Translated, it gives CASSPRSSGDGETQYF. The variable domain in full, completed from reference TRBV7-9 and TRBJ2-5, reads DTGVSQNPRHKITKRGQNVTFRCDPISEHNRLYWYRQTLGQGPEFLTYFQNEAQLEKSRLLSDRFSAERPKGSFSTLEIQRTEQGDSAMYLCASSPRSSGDGETQYFGPGTRLLVL.

The chain couples TRBV6-5 to TRBJ2-7, with TRBD2 identical over 9 bases. The V gene's germline CDR1 is MNHEY and CDR2 SVGAGI. Trimming cost V 5 bases and J 2 bases; bases outside gene matches: 7. The CDR3 sequence is 15 residues long. CDR3 protein: CASSPWRGGAYEQYF. Written as DNA, the CDR3 is TGTGCCAGCAGTCCCTGGCGGGGGGGGGCCTACGAGCAGTACTTC.

V usage is TRBV18 and J usage is TRBJ1-1; 10 bases are a match to TRBD1. Germline lookup yields CDR1 KGHSH and CDR2 LQKENI. The CDR3 is 15 residues long. V dropped 3 bases and J dropped 0; count of bases not matched to a gene: 1. In DNA, the CDR3 is TGTGCCAGCTCACCGGGACAGGGGTTGAACACTGAAGCTTTCTTT. Amino acids: CASSPGQGLNTEAFF.

The rearrangement uses TRBV11-2 and TRBJ1-5; a possible D gene is TRBD1 (6 bases). Trimming removed 0 bases from V and 7 bases from J, with 13 bases in between. Per germline, CDR1 SGHAT and CDR2 FQNNGV. This CDR3 has 15 amino acids. This CDR3 reads CASSLERGIGQPQHF. DNA for the CDR3: TGTGCCAGCAGCTTAGAGAGGGGGATCGGGCAGCCCCAGCATTTT.

The chain uses TRBV19 and TRBJ1-5; D is ambiguous. CDR3 size: 16 residues. V was shortened by 6 bases and J by 1 base, with 16 bases between the two germline ends. Per germline, CDR1 LNHDA and CDR2 SQIVND (reference sequence). The CDR3 DNA follows: TGTGCCAGTAGCCCTCCTGGGGAGAGGAGCAATCAGCCCCAGCATTTT. Translating gives CASSPPGERSNQPQHF. Full variable domain (missing parts from reference TRBV19 and TRBJ1-5): DGGITQSPKYLFRKEGQNVTLSCEQNLNHDAMYWYRQDPGQGLRLIYYSQIVNDFQKGDIAEGYSVSREKKESFPLTVTSAQKNPTAFYLCASSPPGERSNQPQHFGDGTRLSIL.

The genes are TRBV7-2 and TRBJ2-7, with 9 bases aligning to TRBD2. Germline lookup yields CDR1 SGHTA and CDR2 FQGNSA. After removal of 2 bases from V and 4 bases from J, the junction contained 6 bases not matched to a gene. The CDR3 spans 15 residues. CDR3: CASSLKGSGGYEQYF. The CDR3 DNA sequence: TGTGCCAGCAGCTTAAAAGGTAGCGGGGGTTACGAGCAGTACTTC. Full variable domain (remainder filled in from reference TRBV7-2 and TRBJ2-7): GAGVSQSPSNKVTEKGKDVELRCDPISGHTALYWYRQSLGQGLEFLIYFQGNSAPDKSGLPSDRFSAERTGGSVSTLTIQRTQQEDSAVYLCASSLKGSGGYEQYFGPGTRLTVT.

The chain links TRBV7-6 to TRBJ2-3; 9 bases match TRBD2. The germline V gene has CDR1 SGHVS and CDR2 FNYEAQ. The V and J ends lost 0 bases and 7 bases, in that order; junction bases with no gene match: 5. The CDR3 runs to 15 residues. CDR3 nucleotide sequence: TGTGCCAGCAGCTTAGCGGATCTAGCGGGGCATACGCAGTATTTT. Protein sequence: CASSLADLAGHTQYF.

The rearrangement links TRBV7-2 to TRBJ1-1; D may be TRBD1 (6 bases). Germline lookup yields CDR1 SGHTA and CDR2 FQGNSA. Deletions cut 2 bases from V and 6 bases from J, with 16 bases between. This CDR3 has 15 residues. The CDR3 loop is CASSLSGEGGAEAFF. As DNA, the CDR3 is TGTGCCAGCAGCTTATCGGGGGAGGGGGGCGCTGAAGCTTTCTTT.

The gene calls are TRBV28 and TRBJ1-6, with TRBD1 matching over 9 bases. The germline V gene encodes CDR1 MDHEN and CDR2 SYDVKM. CDR3 length: 15 amino acids. V lost 7 bases, J lost 0 bases, and 1 base stayed unmatched. CDR3 loop: CASTDRGSYNSPLHF. The CDR3 DNA is TGTGCCAGCACGGACAGGGGCTCCTATAATTCACCCCTCCACTTT.

The chain uses TRBV19 and TRBJ2-1; 8 nucleotides align to TRBD2. The CDR3 is made up of 15 amino acids. CDR1 is LNHDA, CDR2 SQIVND, per germline (reference sequence). Trimming cost V 6 bases and J 5 bases; bases outside gene matches: 9. CDR3 in amino acids: CASSHGGARHNEQFF. CDR3 coding DNA: TGTGCCAGTAGCCACGGGGGGGCACGCCACAATGAGCAGTTCTTC.

This clone was detected only once. This chain joins TRBV2 and TRBJ2-1, with 8 nucleotides matching TRBD1. The J segment lost 8 bases and the V segment lost 6 bases, leaving 15 bases of the junction unmatched. The CDR3 has 16 residues. Looked up from germline, CDR1 is SNHLY and CDR2 is FYNNEI. CDR3 sequence (DNA): TGTGCCAGCAGCACCCTGGACAGGGACAAGGTCCATGAGCAGTTCTTC. Residues: CASSTLDRDKVHEQFF.

The V call is TRBV18, the J call TRBJ1-2; D is perhaps TRBD1 (5 bases). The V gene lost 6 bases and the J gene lost 4 bases, with 12 bases spanning the gap. Germline CDR1 KGHSH, CDR2 LQKENI. The CDR3 loop spans 13 amino acids. The CDR3 sequence is CASSPDNAYGYTF. DNA for the CDR3: TGTGCCAGCTCGCCGGACAACGCCTATGGCTACACCTTC.

The V and J genes are TRBV11-2 and TRBJ2-7, with 7 bases that match TRBD2. Trimming cost V 5 bases and J 2 bases; bases outside gene matches: 3. The CDR3 contains 13 residues. The germline gives CDR1 SGHAT, CDR2 FQNNGV. The CDR3 region has the DNA TGTGCCAGCAGCGGCGGGGGAGCCTACGAGCAGTACTTC. It is translated as CASSGGGAYEQYF.

The rearrangement joins TRBV18 to TRBJ1-5; perhaps TRBD1 as D (5 bases). Germline-derived CDR1 and CDR2 are KGHSH and LQKENI. The CDR3 length is 13 residues. Trimming cost V 5 bases and J 6 bases, with 11 bases left between them. CDR3: CASSGADRQPQHF. CDR3 DNA: TGTGCCAGCTCAGGGGCAGACCGTCAGCCCCAGCATTTT.

The chain carries TRBV18 and TRBJ1-5, with 10 bases that match TRBD1. This CDR3 has 15 residues. Per germline, CDR1 KGHSH and CDR2 LQKENI. With V trimmed by 6 bases and J by 6 bases, 8 bases remained unmatched. CDR3 sequence (DNA): TGTGCCAGCTCCTCGACGGGACAGGGGATTCAGCCCCAGCATTTT. Protein product: CASSSTGQGIQPQHF.

This clone occurred a few times. The rearrangement uses TRBV7-3 and TRBJ2-1; weak D call: TRBD2 (5 bases). Germline values: CDR1 SGHTA, CDR2 FQGTGA. This CDR3 has 13 residues. The ends were cut back, 6 bases at V and 10 bases at J, with 16 bases in the middle. CDR3 nucleotides: TGTGCCAGCAGTTCCCGCCGGACTCCCGAGCAGTTCTTC. This gives the protein CASSSRRTPEQFF.

The chain uses TRBV28 and TRBJ2-7, with TRBD1 identical over 7 bases. Germline V gene sequence: CDR1 MDHEN, CDR2 SYDVKM. This CDR3 contains 14 residues. V dropped 7 bases and J dropped 2; count of bases not matched to a gene: 8. This chain's CDR3 is CASKGAFEAYEQYF. For the CDR3, the DNA is TGTGCCAGCAAGGGGGCTTTCGAAGCCTACGAGCAGTACTTC.

V and J are TRBV12-3 or TRBV12-4 and TRBJ1-5; no firm D call. Trimming took off 2 bases at V and 9 bases at J, with 8 bases between the two ends. This CDR3 is 12 amino acids long. CDR3 bases: TGTGCCAGCAGTTTATGGGTAGCGCCCCAGCATTTT. It is translated as CASSLWVAPQHF.

Only one count was recorded for this clone. The J gene is TRBJ1-4, the V gene TRBV4-1, with 11 bases aligning to TRBD1. The germline V gene encodes CDR1 MGHRA and CDR2 YSYEKL. J lost 8 bases, V lost 2 bases, and 4 bases had no gene match. The CDR3 is 15 amino acids. The CDR3 DNA is TGCGCCAGCAGCCAATCCGGGACAGGGGGGGAAAAACTGTTTTTT. This codes for CASSQSGTGGEKLFF.

This chain links TRBV29-1 with TRBJ2-7; D is perhaps TRBD1 (7 bases). V lost 4 bases, J lost 3 bases, and 19 bases lay in between. The CDR3 length is 15 residues. Germline V gene lookup returns CDR1 SQVTM and CDR2 ANQGSEA. The chain's CDR3 is CSVGQGGSGIYEQYF. In nucleotides, the CDR3 is TGCAGCGTTGGACAGGGAGGCTCGGGGATCTACGAGCAGTACTTC.

This clone came up a few times. CDR3 loop: CASSPTLDEQFF. The CDR3 coding sequence is TGCGCCAGCAGCCCAACTTTGGATGAGCAGTTCTTC. The chain joins TRBV5-1 to TRBJ2-1; no definite D call. V lost 4 bases and J lost 8, with 10 bases in between. Germline values: CDR1 SGHRS, CDR2 YFSETQ. This CDR3 has 12 residues.

The chain has TRBV12-3 or TRBV12-4 and TRBJ1-2; possible D gene TRBD1, 6 bases. Trimming left V 5 bases short and J 2 bases short, with 9 bases between. The CDR3 consists of 13 residues. CDR3 residues: CASSRTENYGYTF. CDR3 DNA sequence: TGTGCCAGCAGTAGGACAGAAAACTATGGCTACACCTTC.

The chain employs TRBV6-1 and TRBJ1-4; 9 bases map to TRBD1. Trimming cost V 4 bases and J 9 bases; bases outside gene matches: 12. Germline V gene data show CDR1 as MNHNS and CDR2 as SASEGT. This CDR3 has 16 amino acids. The CDR3, as DNA: TGTGCCAGCAGTGTGGGAGACAGGGGGGTGAATAAAAAACTGTTTTTT. The encoded protein is CASSVGDRGVNKKLFF.

This chain joins TRBV2 and TRBJ1-5, with D perhaps matching TRBD1 (6 bases). Germline V gene data show CDR1 as SNHLY and CDR2 as FYNNEI. The CDR3 is made up of 16 amino acids. V dropped 8 bases and J dropped 0 bases, with 17 bases sitting between them. The CDR3 DNA is TGTGCCAGCCAATTCCCCAGGGGAATTAGCAATCAGCCCCAGCATTTT. This encodes CASQFPRGISNQPQHF.

The chain employs TRBV18 and TRBJ2-5; TRBD1 agrees at 7 bases. Unmatched junction bases numbered 2, after V lost 3 bases and J lost 4 bases. In germline, CDR1 is KGHSH, CDR2 LQKENI. The CDR3 covers 13 residues. CDR3 DNA sequence: TGTGCCAGCTCACCCTCAGGGGGAGAGACCCAGTACTTC. Its protein is CASSPSGGETQYF.

The chain joins TRBV28 to TRBJ1-5; TRBD1 is a possible D gene (6 bases). Germline CDR1 MDHEN, CDR2 SYDVKM. Trimming removed 6 bases from V and 5 bases from J, with 8 bases in between. The CDR3 spans 12 residues. This chain's CDR3 is CASRPGDQPQHF. For the CDR3, the DNA is TGTGCCAGCAGGCCAGGGGATCAGCCCCAGCATTTT.

A few counts support this clone. The DNA of the CDR3 is TGTGCCAGCTCACCGACGACTAGTAACACCGGGGAGCTGTTTTTT. Its protein is CASSPTTSNTGELFF. The chain recombines TRBV18 with TRBJ2-2, with a tentative D call TRBD2 (6 bases). This CDR3 has 15 amino acids. Germline values: CDR1 KGHSH, CDR2 LQKENI. V dropped 3 bases and J dropped 2 bases, with 10 bases sitting between them.

The DNA of the CDR3 is TGTGCCAGCAGTTTAGGGTCGGATCAGCCCCAGCATTTT. Amino acid sequence: CASSLGSDQPQHF. V gene TRBV12-3 or TRBV12-4 combines with J gene TRBJ1-5; no firm D call. The V end lost 1 base, the J end lost 5 bases, and 6 bases lay between the germline ends. This CDR3 has 13 residues.

J is TRBJ2-3 and V is TRBV28; possibly TRBD2 for D (6 bases). Germline CDR1 MDHEN, CDR2 SYDVKM. V lost 7 bases, J lost 4 bases, and 21 bases lay in between. This CDR3 spans 16 amino acids. The CDR3 coding sequence is TGTGCCAGCACCTTCTCGGAGGGGTCGGTAGCAGATACGCAGTATTTT. This translates into CASTFSEGSVADTQYF.

This chain uses TRBV29-1 with TRBJ2-2, with D hard to call. CDR1 and CDR2 (germline): SQVTM, ANQGSEA. Trimming shortened V by 5 bases and J by 6 bases, and 13 bases separated the two germline ends. The CDR3 spans 13 residues. CDR3 DNA: TGCAGCGTTCTTCAGGTCGCCGCCGGGGAGCTGTTTTTT. This encodes CSVLQVAAGELFF.